The 4 T cell receptor beta chains listed next were all sequenced from one sample in a study of identical twins. TCRdb itself ran the 5' RACE reads through MiXCR, one entry per CDR3 protein. The table records some 500,000 distinct CDR3 sequences, 7.5% to 10% of them present only once. These data also formed part of another study, on yellow fever vaccine responses in identical twins.

The material sequenced was PBMCs. The receptors come from a woman aged 18-29 years in good health.

The CDR3, as DNA: TGTGCCACCAGCAGAGACCCAGGGTTCACCTACGAGCAGTACTTC. It translates to CATSRDPGFTYEQYF. V and J are TRBV15 and TRBJ2-7; maybe TRBD1 (5 bases). V shed 0 bases and J shed 2 bases, with 11 bases lying between them. In germline, CDR1 is LNHNV, CDR2 YYDKDF (reference sequence). This CDR3 contains 15 residues.

There are many counts of this clonotype. This sequence joins TRBV6-5 and TRBJ2-5, with D possibly being TRBD1 (6 bases). V gave up 4 bases and J gave up 4 bases, with 13 bases separating them. The CDR3 extends over 14 amino acids. Germline loops: CDR1 MNHEY, CDR2 SVGAGI. CDR3 protein: CASSSPVRGETQYF. Here the CDR3 DNA reads TGTGCCAGCAGTTCCCCCGTCAGGGGAGAGACCCAGTACTTC.

Many counts were recorded for this clonotype. This rearrangement joins TRBV25-1 to TRBJ2-7; no clear D. The CDR3 covers 15 residues. CDR1 is MGHDK, CDR2 SYGVNS, per germline. V lost 3 bases, J lost 0 bases, and 12 bases lay in between. The CDR3 DNA follows: TGTGCCAGCAGTGAGATGAGACAAGGCTCCTACGAGCAGTACTTC. It translates to CASSEMRQGSYEQYF.

This clonotype was seen only a few times. J is TRBJ2-1 and V is TRBV5-1, with D possibly being TRBD1 (5 bases). Germline-derived CDR1 and CDR2 are SGHRS and YFSETQ. The CDR3 covers 13 residues. V lost 2 bases, J lost 6 bases, and 9 bases lay in between. The CDR3 sequence: CASSFRVLNEQFF. The CDR3 DNA reads TGCGCCAGCAGCTTCAGGGTTCTCAATGAGCAGTTCTTC. The full variable domain, with the rest looked up from reference TRBV5-1 and TRBJ2-1, is KAGVTQTPRYLIKTRGQQVTLSCSPISGHRSVSWYQQTPGQGLQFLFEYFSETQRNKGNFPGRFSGRQFSNSRSEMNVSTLELGDSALYLCASSFRVLNEQFFGPGTRLTVL.